This T cell receptor (beta chain) was retrieved from a study of T cell responses to AZD1222 COVID-19 vaccine. The CDR3 covers 14 residues. CDR1 and CDR2 (germline): LGHDT, YNNKEL (reference sequence). The V segment lost 7 bases and the J segment 7 bases; nucleotides outside the gene matches: 9. The table came from immunoSEQ multiplex PCR; TCRdb's copy has only in-frame clones and leaves some out. This table has about 90,000 clones, roughly 88% appearing once. The sample here was peripheral blood, taken on day 0 of AZD1222 vaccination. J is TRBJ2-2 and V is TRBV3-1 (or the pseudogene TRBV3-2); 7 bases are a match to TRBD2. This TCR was sampled from an adult in good health. CDR3 coding DNA: TGTGCCAGCAAATCGGGGAGGGCCCTCGGGGAGCTGTTTTTT. The encoded protein is CASKSGRALGELFF.